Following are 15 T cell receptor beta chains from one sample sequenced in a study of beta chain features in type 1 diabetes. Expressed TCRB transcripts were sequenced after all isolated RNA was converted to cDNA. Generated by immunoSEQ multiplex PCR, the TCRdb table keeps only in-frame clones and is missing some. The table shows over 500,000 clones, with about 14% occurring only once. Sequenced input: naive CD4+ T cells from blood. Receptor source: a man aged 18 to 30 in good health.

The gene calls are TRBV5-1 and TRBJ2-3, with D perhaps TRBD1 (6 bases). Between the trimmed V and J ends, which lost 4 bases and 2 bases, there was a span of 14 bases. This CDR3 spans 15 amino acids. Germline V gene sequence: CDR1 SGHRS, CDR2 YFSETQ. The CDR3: CASSTDRPNTDTQYF. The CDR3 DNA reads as TGCGCCAGCAGCACCGACAGGCCGAACACAGATACGCAGTATTTT.

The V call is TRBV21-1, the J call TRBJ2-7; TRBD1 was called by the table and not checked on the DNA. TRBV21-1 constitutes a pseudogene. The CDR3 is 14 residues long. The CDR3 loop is CASSKDSWRYEQYF. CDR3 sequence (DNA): TGTGCCAGCAGCAAGGACAGTTGGCGCTACGAGCAGTACTTC.

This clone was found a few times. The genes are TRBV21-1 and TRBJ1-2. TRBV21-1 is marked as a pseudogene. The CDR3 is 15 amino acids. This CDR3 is CASSKVRGTHYGYTF. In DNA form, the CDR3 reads TGTGCCAGCAGCAAAGTACGGGGGACGCACTATGGCTACACCTTC.

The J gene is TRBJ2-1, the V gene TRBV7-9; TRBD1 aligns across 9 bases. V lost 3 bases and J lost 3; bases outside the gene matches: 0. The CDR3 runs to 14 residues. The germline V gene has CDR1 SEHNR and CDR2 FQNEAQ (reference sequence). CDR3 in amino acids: CASSLDRGYNEQFF. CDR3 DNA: TGTGCCAGCAGCTTGGACAGGGGCTACAATGAGCAGTTCTTC.

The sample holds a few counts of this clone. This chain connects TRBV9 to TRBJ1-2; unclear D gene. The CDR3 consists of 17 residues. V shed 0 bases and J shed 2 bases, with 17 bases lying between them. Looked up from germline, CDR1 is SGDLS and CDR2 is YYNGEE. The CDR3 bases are TGTGCCAGCAGCGTAGCCGCGGTACGCGCGTTAAACTATGGCTACACCTTC. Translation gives CASSVAAVRALNYGYTF.

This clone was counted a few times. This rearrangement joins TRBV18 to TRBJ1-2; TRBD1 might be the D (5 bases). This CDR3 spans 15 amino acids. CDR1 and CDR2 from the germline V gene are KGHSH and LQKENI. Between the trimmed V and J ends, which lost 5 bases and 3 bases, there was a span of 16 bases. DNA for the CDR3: TGTGCCAGCTCAAACGGGATTCAGGGCCACTATGGCTACACCTTC. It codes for CASSNGIQGHYGYTF.

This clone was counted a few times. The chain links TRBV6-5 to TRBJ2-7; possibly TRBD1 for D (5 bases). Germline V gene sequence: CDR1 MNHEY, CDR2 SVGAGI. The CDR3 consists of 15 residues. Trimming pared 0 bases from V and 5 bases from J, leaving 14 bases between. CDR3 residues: CASSYSKQVGNEQYF. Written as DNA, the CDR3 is TGTGCCAGCAGTTACTCGAAACAGGTGGGCAACGAGCAGTACTTC.

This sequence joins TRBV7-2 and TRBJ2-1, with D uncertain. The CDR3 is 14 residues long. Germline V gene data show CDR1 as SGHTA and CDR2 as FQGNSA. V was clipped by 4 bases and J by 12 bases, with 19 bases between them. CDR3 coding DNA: TGTGCCAGCAGCTCCGACATCCACAGATATCTGCAGTTCTTC. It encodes CASSSDIHRYLQFF. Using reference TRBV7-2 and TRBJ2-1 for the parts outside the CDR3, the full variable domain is GAGVSQSPSNKVTEKGKDVELRCDPISGHTALYWYRQSLGQGLEFLIYFQGNSAPDKSGLPSDRFSAERTGGSVSTLTIQRTQQEDSAVYLCASSSDIHRYLQFFGPGTRLTVL.

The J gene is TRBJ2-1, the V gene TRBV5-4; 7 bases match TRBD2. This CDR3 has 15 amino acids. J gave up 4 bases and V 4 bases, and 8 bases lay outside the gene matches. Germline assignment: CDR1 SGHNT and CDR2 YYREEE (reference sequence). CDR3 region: CASSGRGEIYNEQFF. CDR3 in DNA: TGTGCCAGCAGCGGACGGGGGGAAATATACAATGAGCAGTTCTTC. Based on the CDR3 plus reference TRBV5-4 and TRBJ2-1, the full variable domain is ETGVTQSPTHLIKTRGQQVTLRCSSQSGHNTVSWYQQALGQGPQFIFQYYREEENGRGNFPPRFSGLQFPNYSSELNVNALELDDSALYLCASSGRGEIYNEQFFGPGTRLTVL.

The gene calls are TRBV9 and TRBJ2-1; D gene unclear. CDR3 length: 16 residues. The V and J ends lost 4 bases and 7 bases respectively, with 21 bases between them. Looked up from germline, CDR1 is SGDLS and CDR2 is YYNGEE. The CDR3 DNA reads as TGTGCCAGCAGCCCCTTCCTGCGCGGAACCCTGAATGAGCAGTTCTTC. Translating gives CASSPFLRGTLNEQFF.

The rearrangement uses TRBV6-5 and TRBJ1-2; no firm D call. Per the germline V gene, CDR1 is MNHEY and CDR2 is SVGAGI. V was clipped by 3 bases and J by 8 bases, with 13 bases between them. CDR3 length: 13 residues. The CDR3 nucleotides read TGTGCCAGCAGTTATGGGTCCCCGGGCGGCTACACCTTC. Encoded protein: CASSYGSPGGYTF.

CDR3 sequence reads: CASSPFGQTGELFF. DNA of the CDR3: TGTGCCAGCTCACCATTCGGGCAGACCGGGGAGCTGTTTTTT. The rearrangement uses TRBV18 and TRBJ2-2, with unresolved D. The CDR3 loop spans 14 amino acids. CDR1 is KGHSH, CDR2 LQKENI, per germline. Trimming removed 2 bases from V and 5 bases from J, with 9 bases in between.

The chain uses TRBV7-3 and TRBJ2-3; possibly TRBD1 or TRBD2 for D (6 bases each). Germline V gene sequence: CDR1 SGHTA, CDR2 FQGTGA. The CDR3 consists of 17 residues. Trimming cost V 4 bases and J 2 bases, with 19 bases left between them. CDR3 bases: TGTGCCAGCAGCTCACGGGGGCCCTGGAGGTCCACAGATACGCAGTATTTT. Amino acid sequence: CASSSRGPWRSTDTQYF.

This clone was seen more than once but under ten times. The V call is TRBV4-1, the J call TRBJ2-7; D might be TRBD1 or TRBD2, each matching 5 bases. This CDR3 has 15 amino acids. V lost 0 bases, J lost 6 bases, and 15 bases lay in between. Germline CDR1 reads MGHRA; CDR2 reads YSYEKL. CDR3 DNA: TGCGCCAGCAGCCAAGATGCGGGTGGGGGATCCGAGCAGTACTTC. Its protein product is CASSQDAGGGSEQYF.

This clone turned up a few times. DNA for the CDR3: TGTGCCAGCAGCAATCGATGCAGGGCGCTCCGCGGCTACACCTTC. Protein product: CASSNRCRALRGYTF. The chain combines TRBV21-1 with TRBJ1-2; the DNA was not compared with TRBD1, the D call given in the table. TRBV21-1 is given as a pseudogene. This CDR3 contains 15 residues.